The 25 T cell receptor beta chains in this list originate from one sample, sequenced in a study of T cell changes during pregnancy in multiple sclerosis. The data were produced by immunoSEQ multiplex PCR, yet TCRdb's version contains in-frame clones alone and is incomplete. The profile covers tens of thousands of clones, with about 94% appearing a single time and roughly 4.3% taken by the ten largest. The sample consisted of CD8+ T cells from peripheral blood mononuclear cells, taken after pregnancy. Receptors originate from a female donor with multiple sclerosis, enrolled in a pregnancy study.

This clone has a handful of counts. The V gene is TRBV27, the J gene TRBJ1-2, with 7 bases identical to TRBD1. The CDR3 spans 13 residues. V shed 10 bases and J 4 bases; nucleotides not matched to a gene: 9. CDR1 is MNHEY and CDR2 is SMNVEV in the germline V gene (reference sequence). Here the CDR3 reads CATAGGDSYGYTF. DNA of the CDR3: TGTGCCACAGCCGGAGGGGACAGCTATGGCTACACCTTC.

The chain recombines TRBV5-1 with TRBJ2-5; D remains ambiguous. The J call may be mistaken, given a closer DNA end match to TRBJ2-7. Germline CDR1 SGHRS, CDR2 YFSETQ. There are 12 residues in the CDR3. CDR3 DNA sequence: TGCGCCAGCCGCGAAGATCCCTACGAGCAGTACTTC. Its protein is CASREDPYEQYF.

V usage is TRBV19 and J usage is TRBJ2-1; TRBD2 matches 10 bases. Germline V gene sequence: CDR1 LNHDA, CDR2 SQIVND (reference sequence). The trim removed 7 bases at V and 10 bases at J, leaving 10 bases unmatched. The CDR3 totals 14 residues. CDR3 amino acids: CASTTPGLAIEQFF. The CDR3 coding sequence is TGTGCCAGTACTACCCCGGGACTAGCGATAGAGCAGTTCTTC.

The rearrangement uses TRBV15 and TRBJ1-2, with 9 bases aligning to TRBD1. The CDR3 has 16 amino acids. Trimming cost V 3 bases and J 5 bases; bases outside gene matches: 10. The V gene's germline CDR1 is LNHNV and CDR2 YYDKDF (reference sequence). DNA of the CDR3: TGTGCCACCAGCAGTGTCGAAGACAGGGGGAGGTATGGCTACACCTTC. It is translated as CATSSVEDRGRYGYTF.

The chain uses TRBV30 and TRBJ2-1; 11 bases map to TRBD2. V shed 8 bases, J shed 4 bases, and the junction held 10 bases outside the gene matches. The CDR3 runs to 15 residues. CDR1 is GTSNPN, CDR2 SVGIG, per germline (reference sequence). The CDR3 spells CAQTSGTSGYNEQFF. In nucleotides, the CDR3 is TGTGCCCAAACTTCCGGGACTAGCGGTTACAATGAGCAGTTCTTC.

This chain connects TRBV9 to TRBJ2-3, with a tentative D call TRBD2 (7 bases). CDR3 length equals 16 residues. V gave up 3 bases and J gave up 4 bases, with 18 bases separating them. Looked up from germline, CDR1 is SGDLS and CDR2 is YYNGEE. For the CDR3, the DNA is TGTGCCAGCAGCGCTTGGTCCGCGGGGGCCTCAGATACGCAGTATTTT. It encodes CASSAWSAGASDTQYF.

J is TRBJ2-1 and V is TRBV7-6; D gene uncertain. Germline assignment: CDR1 SGHVS and CDR2 FNYEAQ. The V end was cut by 1 base, the J end by 10 bases, with 17 bases between. The CDR3 runs 15 residues. CDR3 amino acids: CASSLELEMPDEQFF. In DNA, the CDR3 is TGTGCCAGCAGCTTAGAGCTAGAAATGCCCGACGAGCAGTTCTTC.

The rearrangement joins TRBV5-4 to TRBJ1-2, with 9 bases lining up with TRBD1. The CDR3 length is 13 residues. With 4 bases clipped from V and 6 bases from J, the junction kept 4 bases outside the gene matches. Germline loops: CDR1 SGHNT, CDR2 YYREEE (reference sequence). The CDR3 sequence: CASSPQGADGYTF. DNA for the CDR3: TGTGCCAGCAGCCCACAGGGGGCGGATGGCTACACCTTC.

The chain couples TRBV6-7 to TRBJ1-3; D perhaps matches TRBD1 (5 bases). TRBV6-7 is assigned to the ORF class and has an uncertain function. Trimming took off 2 bases at V and 2 bases at J, with 13 bases between the two ends. This CDR3 is built from 16 residues. In DNA form, the CDR3 reads TGTGCCAGCAGTTACGGGAAGGGGTCCCCTGGAAACACCATATATTTT. Translating it yields CASSYGKGSPGNTIYF.

The J gene is TRBJ1-2, the V gene TRBV29-1; no clear D. Germline V gives CDR1 SQVTM, CDR2 ANQGSEA. V lost 0 bases, J lost 11 bases, and 19 bases lay in between. The CDR3 sequence is 14 residues long. The CDR3 spells CSVEEGDPTAPYTF. The CDR3 region has the DNA TGCAGCGTTGAAGAGGGCGATCCCACCGCCCCATACACCTTC.

The chain combines TRBV27 with TRBJ1-5; tentative D call: TRBD1 (6 bases). The CDR3 is made up of 15 amino acids. The germline V gene encodes CDR1 MNHEY and CDR2 SMNVEV (reference sequence). V shed 6 bases and J shed 5 bases, with 17 bases lying between them. The CDR3 DNA sequence: TGTGCCAGCAGCCCGTGGGGGGGCCCCGATCAGCCCCAGCATTTT. Translating it yields CASSPWGGPDQPQHF.

The V gene is TRBV27, the J gene TRBJ2-7; 13 bases fit TRBD2. V lost 5 bases and J lost 7; bases outside the gene matches: 8. The CDR3 contains 15 residues. Germline CDR1 MNHEY, CDR2 SMNVEV (reference sequence). CDR3 nucleotides: TGTGCCAGCAGTATTCAACTAGCGGGAGGGAATGAGCAGTACTTC. Translation gives CASSIQLAGGNEQYF.

This clone was picked up a small number of times. CDR3 residues: CASSPNPPSRINTEAFF. In DNA form, the CDR3 reads TGTGCCAGCAGTCCCAATCCCCCATCTAGGATCAACACTGAAGCTTTCTTT. This chain uses TRBV28 with TRBJ1-1; no firm D call. V lost 5 bases to trimming and J lost 2 bases, with 21 bases between them. Germline loops: CDR1 MDHEN, CDR2 SYDVKM. This CDR3 comprises 17 residues.

The genes are TRBV7-9 and TRBJ1-5, with D uncertain. The CDR3 loop spans 12 amino acids. Between the trimmed V and J ends, which lost 5 bases and 5 bases, there was a span of 7 bases. The germline CDR1 and CDR2 sequences are SEHNR and FQNEAQ (reference sequence). The CDR3 nucleotides are TGTGCCAGCAGCCCCACGGATCAGCCCCAGCATTTT. It translates to CASSPTDQPQHF.

The chain recombines TRBV5-4 with TRBJ2-7; 7 bases are shared with TRBD2. Trimming at V came to 2 bases and at J to 6 bases, leaving 8 bases not matched to a gene. There are 14 residues in the CDR3. CDR1 is SGHNT and CDR2 is YYREEE in the germline V gene (reference sequence). CDR3 DNA sequence: TGTGCCAGCAGCTTAGAGGGCAGGGAGGGCGAGCAGTACTTC. It encodes CASSLEGREGEQYF.

This clone was recorded once. The chain joins TRBV5-1 to TRBJ2-7; D possibly corresponds to TRBD2 (5 bases). Germline CDR1 is SGHRS and CDR2 is YFSETQ. The CDR3 extends over 13 amino acids. V was pared by 3 bases and J by 3 bases, with 10 bases between. In DNA form, the CDR3 reads TGCGCCAGCAGCTCAGGACTGAGCTACGAGCAGTACTTC. It specifies CASSSGLSYEQYF. Variable domain in full (rest from reference TRBV5-1 and TRBJ2-7): KAGVTQTPRYLIKTRGQQVTLSCSPISGHRSVSWYQQTPGQGLQFLFEYFSETQRNKGNFPGRFSGRQFSNSRSEMNVSTLELGDSALYLCASSSGLSYEQYFGPGTRLTVT.

The rearrangement joins TRBV7-9 to TRBJ2-2, with 10 nucleotides matching TRBD2. This CDR3 comprises 16 residues. CDR1 is SEHNR and CDR2 is FQNEAQ in the germline V gene (reference sequence). V gave up 4 bases and J gave up 4 bases; unmatched junction bases: 6. The CDR3 DNA follows: TGTGCCAGCAGCTCACCCAAGCGGGAGGGCACCGGGGAGCTGTTTTTT. The encoded protein is CASSSPKREGTGELFF.

This sequence joins TRBV6-6 and TRBJ1-5; no clear D gene. CDR1 MNHNY and CDR2 SVGAGI come from the germline V gene (reference sequence). The CDR3 extends over 14 amino acids. V shed 6 bases and J shed 4 bases, with 13 bases lying between them. This CDR3 reads CASSPSESNQPQHF. CDR3 bases: TGTGCCAGCAGCCCGTCCGAGAGTAATCAGCCCCAGCATTTT.

This clone is a singleton in its sample. The rearrangement links TRBV11-2 to TRBJ2-7; TRBD1 agrees at 8 bases. CDR3 length: 13 residues. V shed 5 bases, J shed 3 bases, and the junction held 3 bases outside the gene matches. Germline loops: CDR1 SGHAT, CDR2 FQNNGV. CDR3 nucleotide sequence: TGTGCCAGCAGCAGCGGACAGGGCTACGAGCAGTACTTC. The encoded protein is CASSSGQGYEQYF.

The chain joins TRBV4-1 to TRBJ2-7; D possibly corresponds to TRBD2 (6 bases). Trimming took 0 bases from V and 1 from J, leaving 13 bases between them. CDR1 MGHRA and CDR2 YSYEKL come from the germline V gene. The CDR3 has 16 residues. CDR3 coding DNA: TGCGCCAGCAGCCAAGACCAATCCGGGACTTCCTACGAGCAGTACTTC. This gives the protein CASSQDQSGTSYEQYF.

This chain connects TRBV7-9 to TRBJ2-4, with 10 bases fitting TRBD2. With V trimmed by 1 base and J by 6 bases, 6 bases remained unmatched. Germline loops: CDR1 SEHNR, CDR2 FQNEAQ (reference sequence). The CDR3 is made up of 16 amino acids. The CDR3 sequence: CASSLVASGSGNIQYF. The CDR3 DNA reads TGTGCCAGCAGCTTAGTGGCTAGCGGGAGTGGAAACATTCAGTACTTC.

The rearrangement joins TRBV27 to TRBJ2-7, with 9 bases matching TRBD1. J was trimmed by 2 bases and V by 2 bases; bases with no gene match: 4. Germline V gene sequence: CDR1 MNHEY, CDR2 SMNVEV (reference sequence). The CDR3 sequence is 15 residues long. CDR3 protein: CASSLGTGLPYEQYF. The CDR3 region has the DNA TGTGCCAGCAGTTTAGGGACAGGGTTGCCCTACGAGCAGTACTTC.

The chain recombines TRBV5-8 with TRBJ2-2, with 10 nucleotides matching TRBD1. Germline V gene data show CDR1 as SGHTS and CDR2 as YDEGEE. J gave up 4 bases and V 3 bases, and 15 bases lay outside the gene matches. This CDR3 comprises 19 residues. The CDR3 region is CASSYDRDRGSQSTGELFF. The CDR3 DNA reads as TGTGCCAGCAGCTACGACCGGGACAGGGGATCTCAGAGCACCGGGGAGCTGTTTTTT.

The chain carries TRBV28 and TRBJ2-1; the match to TRBD2 covers 10 bases. Germline V gene data show CDR1 as MDHEN and CDR2 as SYDVKM. This CDR3 is built from 15 residues. V shed 3 bases and J 8 bases; nucleotides not matched to a gene: 7. CDR3 nucleotide sequence: TGTGCCAGCAGTTTGCAACTAGCGGGAAGCCATGAGCAGTTCTTC. Translation gives CASSLQLAGSHEQFF.

The count of this clone is one. The rearrangement joins TRBV7-9 to TRBJ1-1, with unresolved D. This CDR3 has 14 residues. Trimming cost V 2 bases and J 1 base, with 8 bases left between them. Germline CDR1 SEHNR, CDR2 FQNEAQ (reference sequence). The CDR3 DNA follows: TGTGCCAGCAGCTTACTGGGCCCGAACACTGAAGCTTTCTTT. Protein: CASSLLGPNTEAFF.